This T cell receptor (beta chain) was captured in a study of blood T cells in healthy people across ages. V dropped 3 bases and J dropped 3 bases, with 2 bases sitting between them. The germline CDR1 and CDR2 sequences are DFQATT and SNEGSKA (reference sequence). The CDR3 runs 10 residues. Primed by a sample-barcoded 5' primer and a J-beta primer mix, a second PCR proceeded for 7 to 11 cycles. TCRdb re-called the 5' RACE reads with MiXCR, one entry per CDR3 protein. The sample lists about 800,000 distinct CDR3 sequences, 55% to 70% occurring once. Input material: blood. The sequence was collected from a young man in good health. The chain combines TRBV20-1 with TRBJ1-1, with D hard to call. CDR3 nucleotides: TGCAGTGCTAGTGACACTGAAGCTTTCTTT. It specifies CSASDTEAFF.